This T cell receptor beta chain was documented in a study of blood T cells in healthy people across ages. General observations from the study: Samples with more naive T cells showed higher observed beta diversity.

Primers used in a second PCR of roughly 7 to 12 cycles were a sample-barcoded 5' primer and a J-beta primer mix. TCRdb re-analysed the 5' RACE reads in MiXCR, keeping a single row per CDR3 protein. The table records some 780,000 distinct CDR3 sequences, 56% of them present only once. This clonotype occurred a few times. Its antigen remains unidentified. V lost 0 bases to trimming and J lost 6 bases, with 3 bases between them. CDR1 LNHNV and CDR2 YYDKDF come from the germline V gene (reference sequence). The CDR3 spans 11 residues. The chain has TRBV15 and TRBJ2-7; D is undetermined. Sequenced input: blood. The TCR comes from a man aged 35 to 55 in good health. In nucleotides, the CDR3 is TGTGCCACCAGCAGAGAAGGCGAGCAGTACTTC. This encodes CATSREGEQYF.